This T cell receptor (beta chain) was identified during a study of Ad26.COV2.S vaccination and SARS-CoV-2 variants. General observations from the study: It is possible that the TCR breadth and depth analyses underestimated the total T cell responses.

Here immunoSEQ multiplex PCR was the method, and the copy in TCRdb shows in-frame clones only, minus some. Counted here are more than 150,000 clones, roughly 85% occurring once; the ten biggest clones make up more than 4.5%. As concerns this clone: Its antigen is still unknown.

The germline CDR1 and CDR2 sequences are SGHTA and FQGNSA. This CDR3 has 13 residues. J was trimmed by 3 bases and V by 5 bases; bases with no gene match: 3. V is TRBV7-2 and J is TRBJ2-5; 7 bases map to TRBD2. This sample comprised peripheral blood, obtained after recovery from COVID-19. The origin of this receptor is a human donor who had recovered from COVID-19. Written as DNA, the CDR3 is TGTGCCAGCAGCCCGACTAGCAAAGAGACCCAGTACTTC. Translated: CASSPTSKETQYF.